The present T cell receptor (beta chain) was sequenced within a study of early T cells in non-severe SARS-CoV-2 infection. This clonotype was counted a few times. Trimming pared 1 base from V and 0 bases from J, leaving 13 bases between. The germline V gene has CDR1 SEHNR and CDR2 FQNEAQ (reference sequence). This CDR3 has 18 residues. Each single cDNA molecule received a unique molecular identifier. One entry per CDR3 protein, called by TCRdb with MiXCR from the 5' RACE reads. The table lists tens of thousands of distinct CDR3 sequences, 8.7% of them singletons. The TCR sequence derives from an adult who was a healthcare worker with PCR-confirmed SARS-CoV-2 infection or an uninfected control (not recorded which). The gene calls are TRBV7-9 and TRBJ1-6; D perhaps matches TRBD1 (6 bases). The material was whole blood, obtained at baseline. Here the CDR3 DNA reads TGTGCCAGCAGCTTAGTCCGGGGGGCGAGCTCCTATAATTCACCCCTCCACTTT. Encoded protein: CASSLVRGASSYNSPLHF.